These T cell receptor beta chains were read from a single sample in a study of blood T cell repertoires in COVID-19. Clones were sequenced by immunoSEQ multiplex PCR, and TCRdb holds only the in-frame ones, with some missing. In the table there are roughly 190,000 clones, about 90% of which are singletons. Input material: PBMCs or T cells enriched from blood (not recorded which). All receptors come from a woman in her twenties or thirties who had recovered from COVID-19. Each CDR3 is given with its conserved first and last residue. The D gene is left open where the match is weak. Only part of the rows carry a size: once, few, many, or a class if the clone is expanded.

V gene: TRBV3-1/TRBV3-2; D gene: TRBD2; J gene: TRBJ2-2; clone size: -; CDR3 DNA: TGTGCCAGCAGCCAAGATGGGCTAGCGGGAGTCTCGGGGGAGCTGTTTTTT; CDR3 protein: CASSQDGLAGVSGELFF
V gene: TRBV7-2; D gene: -; J gene: TRBJ2-2; clone size: few; CDR3 DNA: TGTGCCAGCAGCCCGCCCTCCGCACAGAACACCGGGGAGCTGTTTTTT; CDR3 protein: CASSPPSAQNTGELFF
V gene: TRBV3-1/TRBV3-2; D gene: -; J gene: TRBJ1-4; clone size: -; CDR3 DNA: TGTGCCAGCAGCAGACACTCAACTAATGAAAAACTGTTTTTT; CDR3 protein: CASSRHSTNEKLFF
V gene: TRBV6-4; D gene: -; J gene: TRBJ1-6; clone size: -; CDR3 DNA: TGTGCCAGCAGTCTTATGCATGGGCATGGTAATTCACCCCTCCACTTT; CDR3 protein: CASSLMHGHGNSPLHF
V gene: TRBV12-5; D gene: TRBD1; J gene: TRBJ2-3; clone size: -; CDR3 DNA: TGTGCTAGTGGTACTAGGGACAGGGGGCGAGATACGCAGTATTTT; CDR3 protein: CASGTRDRGRDTQYF
V gene: TRBV11-3; D gene: TRBD2; J gene: TRBJ2-3; clone size: -; CDR3 DNA: TGTGCCAGCAACCTAGCGGGAGGGGTCGCAGATACGCAGTATTTT; CDR3 protein: CASNLAGGVADTQYF
V gene: TRBV7-2; D gene: -; J gene: TRBJ2-2; clone size: -; CDR3 DNA: TGTGCCAGCAGCTTAGGGAGGAACACCGGGGAGCTGTTTTTT; CDR3 protein: CASSLGRNTGELFF
V gene: TRBV30; D gene: -; J gene: TRBJ1-6; clone size: -; CDR3 DNA: TGTGCCGGGAGGGAGGAGAATAATTCACCCCTCCACTTT; CDR3 protein: CAGREENNSPLHF
V gene: TRBV29-1; D gene: -; J gene: TRBJ2-1; clone size: -; CDR3 DNA: TGCAGCAGCTCCCTGGGCTTGAATGAGCAGTTCTTC; CDR3 protein: CSSSLGLNEQFF
V gene: TRBV15; D gene: TRBD1; J gene: TRBJ2-7; clone size: -; CDR3 DNA: TGTGCCACCAGCAGCAGAACAGGGGGCACGGTCGAGCAGTACTTC; CDR3 protein: CATSSRTGGTVEQYF
V gene: TRBV5-4; D gene: -; J gene: TRBJ1-2; clone size: -; CDR3 DNA: TGTGCCAGCAGCTCTCCAACAGAGCCCTATGGCTACACCTTC; CDR3 protein: CASSSPTEPYGYTF
V gene: TRBV6-5; D gene: TRBD1; J gene: TRBJ1-5; clone size: -; CDR3 DNA: TGTGCCAGCAGTCCGGACAGGTACAATCAGCCCCAGCATTTT; CDR3 protein: CASSPDRYNQPQHF
V gene: TRBV4-1; D gene: -; J gene: TRBJ1-4; clone size: -; CDR3 DNA: TGCGCCAGCAGCCAAGGCCTAACGACAACTAATGAAAAACTGTTTTTT; CDR3 protein: CASSQGLTTTNEKLFF
V gene: TRBV3-1/TRBV3-2; D gene: TRBD1; J gene: TRBJ1-5; clone size: -; CDR3 DNA: TGTGCCAGCAGCCGTGCGGGACAGGGACTCCATCAGCCCCAGCATTTT; CDR3 protein: CASSRAGQGLHQPQHF
V gene: TRBV7-8; D gene: -; J gene: TRBJ2-7; clone size: few; CDR3 DNA: TGTGCCAGCAGCCCCGGGACACTCGAGCAGTACTTC; CDR3 protein: CASSPGTLEQYF
V gene: TRBV5-1; D gene: -; J gene: TRBJ2-3; clone size: -; CDR3 DNA: TGCGCCAGCAGCTTGTCTAGCGGCACAGATACGCAGTATTTT; CDR3 protein: CASSLSSGTDTQYF
V gene: TRBV6-5; D gene: -; J gene: TRBJ2-7; clone size: -; CDR3 DNA: TGTGCCAGCACTCACGACGGGGAAAGCTACGAGCAGTACTTC; CDR3 protein: CASTHDGESYEQYF
V gene: TRBV6-5; D gene: -; J gene: TRBJ1-1; clone size: -; CDR3 DNA: TGTGCCAGCAGTTTCAGGGGCGCGAACACTGAAGCTTTCTTT; CDR3 protein: CASSFRGANTEAFF
V gene: TRBV7-3; D gene: TRBD2; J gene: TRBJ2-5; clone size: -; CDR3 DNA: TGTGCCAGCAGCGAAGGGGCTAGCGGGGGCTCTAAAGAGACCCAGTACTTC; CDR3 protein: CASSEGASGGSKETQYF
V gene: TRBV30; D gene: TRBD1; J gene: TRBJ2-5; clone size: -; CDR3 DNA: TGTGCCTGGGACAGGGGGCTGGAAGAGACCCAGTACTTC; CDR3 protein: CAWDRGLEETQYF
V gene: TRBV11-3; D gene: -; J gene: TRBJ1-1; clone size: -; CDR3 DNA: TGTGCCAGCAGCTTAGAAGGATGGGGAGGTACTGAAGCTTTCTTT; CDR3 protein: CASSLEGWGGTEAFF
V gene: TRBV4-2; D gene: -; J gene: TRBJ2-7; clone size: -; CDR3 DNA: TGTGCCAGCAGCCAAGATGGCGGGGCCCCCTACGAGCAGTACTTC; CDR3 protein: CASSQDGGAPYEQYF
V gene: TRBV5-1; D gene: -; J gene: TRBJ1-2; clone size: -; CDR3 DNA: TGCGCCAGCAGCTTGTATGTAGGGGAGGCTAACTATGGCTACACCTTC; CDR3 protein: CASSLYVGEANYGYTF
V gene: TRBV7-9; D gene: -; J gene: TRBJ2-2; clone size: once; CDR3 DNA: TGTGCCAGCAGCTCGAGGGGGTACGGGGAGCTGTTTTTT; CDR3 protein: CASSSRGYGELFF
V gene: TRBV10-3; D gene: -; J gene: TRBJ1-1; clone size: -; CDR3 DNA: TGTGCCATCAGTGAGTTAGGACAGCCGAGGGCTGAAGCTTTCTTT; CDR3 protein: CAISELGQPRAEAFF
V gene: TRBV7-3; D gene: -; J gene: TRBJ2-3; clone size: -; CDR3 DNA: TGTGCCAGCAGCTTACTCCGACAGTCCTCTAGCACAGATACGCAGTATTTT; CDR3 protein: CASSLLRQSSSTDTQYF
V gene: TRBV7-9; D gene: TRBD2; J gene: TRBJ2-5; clone size: -; CDR3 DNA: TGTGCCACCTCTAGCGGGGGCCGGGAGACCCAGTACTTC; CDR3 protein: CATSSGGRETQYF
V gene: TRBV6-5; D gene: TRBD1; J gene: TRBJ1-5; clone size: -; CDR3 DNA: TGTGCCAGCAGGAGGGACAGGGTTCAGCCCCAGCATTTT; CDR3 protein: CASRRDRVQPQHF
V gene: TRBV10-3; D gene: -; J gene: TRBJ1-4; clone size: -; CDR3 DNA: TGTGCCACCGCGGGCGCGAGGGATGAAAAACTGTTTTTT; CDR3 protein: CATAGARDEKLFF
V gene: TRBV19; D gene: TRBD1; J gene: TRBJ1-4; clone size: -; CDR3 DNA: TGTGCCAGTAGTATTCGAAGGGACAGGGGACGTGCTAATGAAAAACTGTTTTTT; CDR3 protein: CASSIRRDRGRANEKLFF
V gene: TRBV19; D gene: TRBD1; J gene: TRBJ2-7; clone size: -; CDR3 DNA: TGTGCCAGTAGTGCGGAGACAGGGACAGATAACGAGCAGTACTTC; CDR3 protein: CASSAETGTDNEQYF
V gene: TRBV18; D gene: -; J gene: TRBJ1-1; clone size: -; CDR3 DNA: TGTGCCAGCTCACTACAGGACAGCTACACTGAAGCTTTCTTT; CDR3 protein: CASSLQDSYTEAFF
V gene: TRBV3-1/TRBV3-2; D gene: -; J gene: TRBJ1-4; clone size: -; CDR3 DNA: TGTGCCAGCAGCCAACAGGCGAGTAATGAAAAACTGTTTTTT; CDR3 protein: CASSQQASNEKLFF